Presented here are 4 T cell receptor beta chains from one specimen sequenced in a study of patients and donors after allogeneic stem cell transplantation. Via MiXCR, TCRdb re-called the RT-PCR reads, giving one row per CDR3 protein. The table has about 960,000 distinct CDR3 sequences, roughly 18% seen once. Sequenced input: blood, either unsorted or a sorted T cell fraction (not recorded which). These receptors were obtained from a human donor who was either an allogeneic HSCT recipient or a stem cell or donor lymphocyte infusion donor (not recorded which). It is not recorded whose cells these are; they may come from a transplant donor.

A few counts support this clonotype. The CDR3 DNA follows: TGTGCCAGCAGTAGACCGAACCTTAACTATGGCTACACCTTC. Amino acids: CASSRPNLNYGYTF. The chain uses TRBV12-3 or TRBV12-4 and TRBJ1-2; no clear D gene. V lost 5 bases and J 1 base, leaving 11 bases between the germline ends. CDR3 size: 14 residues.

This clonotype was detected ten times or more. V gene TRBV7-9 combines with J gene TRBJ2-3; D gene uncertain. CDR1 and CDR2 (germline): SEHNR, FQNEAQ (reference sequence). V dropped 6 bases and J dropped 4 bases, with 8 bases sitting between them. The length of the CDR3 is 12 residues. This CDR3 is CASSLRADTQYF. DNA of the CDR3: TGTGCCAGCAGTTTACGGGCAGATACGCAGTATTTT.

The chain recombines TRBV29-1 with TRBJ2-4; perhaps TRBD2 as D (6 bases). Germline CDR1 reads SQVTM; CDR2 reads ANQGSEA. This CDR3 spans 13 amino acids. Trimming removed 1 base at V and 8 bases at J, with 12 bases between. This CDR3 reads CSVEGQWGDIQYF. CDR3 sequence (DNA): TGCAGCGTTGAAGGACAGTGGGGGGACATTCAGTACTTC. Drawing the rest from reference TRBV29-1 and TRBJ2-4, the complete variable domain is SAVISQKPSRDICQRGTSLTIQCQVDSQVTMMFWYRQQPGQSLTLIATANQGSEATYESGFVIDKFPISRPNLTFSTLTVSNMSPEDSSIYLCSVEGQWGDIQYFGAGTRLSVL.

This clonotype was seen a handful of times. V usage is TRBV20-1 and J usage is TRBJ2-1, with TRBD2 matching 12 bases. The CDR3 totals 16 residues. The V segment lost 0 bases and the J segment 7 bases; nucleotides outside the gene matches: 7. CDR1 DFQATT and CDR2 SNEGSKA come from the germline V gene (reference sequence). In DNA, the CDR3 is TGCAGTGCTAGAGAGACTAGCGGGAGAGTTGCAAATGAGCAGTTCTTC. Its protein product is CSARETSGRVANEQFF.